This TCR beta chain appears in the sequencing data of a study of cytomegalovirus exposure and HLA in healthy donors. About the study: Early release data held some 79 million unique TCRs from HLA-typed donors.

A multiplex PCR was run with 60 Vbeta primers and 13 Jbeta primers. The assay was immunoSEQ multiplex PCR, and TCRdb's table has in-frame clones only and misses some. The sample lists 140,000 or so clones, around 75% seen once, with under 3% in the top ten. CDR3 length: 15 amino acids. The V segment lost 5 bases and the J segment 5 bases; nucleotides outside the gene matches: 4. The germline CDR1 and CDR2 sequences are SGHTS and YDEGEE. This chain uses TRBV5-8 with TRBJ2-2; 12 nucleotides agree with TRBD2. This clonotype originated in a woman younger than 45 in good health and CMV-seronegative. The specimen was PBMCs. The CDR3 region is CASRRLAGVTGELFF. The DNA for the CDR3 is TGTGCCAGCAGACGACTAGCGGGAGTAACCGGGGAGCTGTTTTTT.